Each of the 3 T cell receptor beta chains below was sequenced from the same sample in a study of blood T cell repertoires in COVID-19. The assay was immunoSEQ multiplex PCR, and TCRdb's table has in-frame clones only and misses some. The sample records about 58,000 clones, about 86% being singletons. The sequenced sample consisted of peripheral blood. These receptors all stem from a man older than 75 with COVID-19, enrolled during active disease.

The gene calls are TRBV6-2 or TRBV6-3 and TRBJ1-4; the D gene is possibly TRBD1 (5 bases). Trimming cost V 6 bases and J 5 bases, with 16 bases left between them. This CDR3 contains 15 residues. CDR1 is MNHEY, CDR2 SVGEGT, per germline. CDR3 loop: CASSLAGQANEKLFF. The CDR3 DNA reads as TGTGCCAGCAGCCTAGCCGGACAAGCGAATGAAAAACTGTTTTTT.

V usage is TRBV6-2 or TRBV6-3 and J usage is TRBJ2-1; a weak D match, TRBD1 (5 bases). CDR1 and CDR2 from the germline V gene are MNHEY and SVGEGT. The length of the CDR3 is 15 residues. V was trimmed by 2 bases and J by 4 bases, leaving 12 bases between them. The CDR3 reads CASSYRPTAYNEQFF. The CDR3 DNA reads TGTGCCAGCAGTTACCGCCCGACAGCGTACAATGAGCAGTTCTTC.

This clone was seen a few times. The CDR3 spells CASSSLGATNEKLFF. The CDR3 nucleotides are TGTGCCAGCTCATCTCTAGGGGCAACTAATGAAAAACTGTTTTTT. The gene calls are TRBV18 and TRBJ1-4; possible D gene TRBD1, 5 bases. Deletions cut 5 bases from V and 0 bases from J, with 10 bases between. Looked up from germline, CDR1 is KGHSH and CDR2 is LQKENI. This CDR3 has 15 amino acids.